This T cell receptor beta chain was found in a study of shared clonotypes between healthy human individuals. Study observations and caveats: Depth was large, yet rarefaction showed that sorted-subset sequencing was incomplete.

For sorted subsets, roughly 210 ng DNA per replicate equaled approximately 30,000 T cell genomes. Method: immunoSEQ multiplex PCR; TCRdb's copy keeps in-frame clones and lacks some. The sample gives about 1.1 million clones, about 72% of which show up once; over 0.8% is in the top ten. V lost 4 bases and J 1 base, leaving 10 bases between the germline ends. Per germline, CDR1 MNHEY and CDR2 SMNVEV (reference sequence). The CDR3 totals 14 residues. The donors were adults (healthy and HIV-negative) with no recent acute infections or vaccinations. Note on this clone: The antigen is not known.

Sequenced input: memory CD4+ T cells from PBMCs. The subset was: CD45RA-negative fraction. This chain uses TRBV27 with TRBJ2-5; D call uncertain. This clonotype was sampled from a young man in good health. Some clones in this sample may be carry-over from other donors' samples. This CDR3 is CASSSLSVQETQYF. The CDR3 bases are TGTGCCAGCAGTTCACTCAGCGTCCAAGAGACCCAGTACTTC.